Included here is one T cell receptor beta chain sequence, with context. What it binds is unknown. This specimen comes from a study of T cells in Graves' hyperthyroidism and ophthalmopathy. Study overall: Before treatment of any kind, peripheral blood was taken at initial diagnosis. General observations from the study: Appearing also in blood were most of the thyroid clonotypes expanded above 0.001.

The CDR3 regions of TCR beta were amplified from RNA transcripts. HTBI primers were employed in a first-round RT-PCR of the TCR CDR3. One entry per CDR3 protein, called by TCRdb with MiXCR from the multiplex PCR reads. The repertoire holds hundreds of thousands of distinct CDR3 sequences, with under 20% as singletons. The hyperthyroidism was newly diagnosed and had lasted under 2 months; the patients were aged 18 to 65. The CDR3 runs 15 residues. The V end was cut by 4 bases, the J end by 2 bases, with 15 bases between. In germline, CDR1 is SGDLS, CDR2 YYNGEE. The sequence was obtained from a woman in her forties or fifties with Graves' hyperthyroidism that later progressed to Graves' ophthalmopathy. The sample taken for sequencing was blood. V and J are TRBV9 and TRBJ1-1; D perhaps matches TRBD1 (5 bases). CDR3 region: CASSSPTGTNTEAFF. The DNA for the CDR3 is TGTGCCAGCAGCTCCCCAACCGGGACCAACACTGAAGCTTTCTTT.